This T cell receptor (beta chain) derives from a study of T-cell memory formation after mild COVID-19. Whole-study context: Largely donor-specific TCR clusters were found. Study-wide results and caveats: Whether day 37 second-wave clones are SARS-CoV-2-specific was not confirmed.

In the case of this clonotype: Its antigen remains unknown.

5'RACE primed at constant segments yielded TCR alpha and TCR beta cDNA libraries bearing sample barcodes and UMIs. TCRdb fed the 5' RACE reads into MiXCR, producing one record per CDR3 protein. The profile shows about 290,000 distinct CDR3 sequences, more than 15% of them singletons. Sequenced input: PBMCs or a T cell subset sorted from them (not recorded which). The TCR originated in a young man who had mild COVID-19 (a few samples of this study predate the infection). Cell type and time point are not known.

CDR3 loop: CAWSRGANGYTF. In DNA, the CDR3 is TGTGCCTGGAGTAGGGGGGCTAATGGCTACACCTTC. The rearrangement uses TRBV30 and TRBJ1-2; a weak D match, TRBD1 (6 bases). V was shortened by 2 bases and J by 6 bases, with 10 bases between the two germline ends. The CDR3 loop spans 12 amino acids. The V gene's germline CDR1 is GTSNPN and CDR2 SVGIG (reference sequence).